The following is a T cell receptor (beta chain) sequence with its context. The data belong to a study of blood T cell repertoires in COVID-19. Study context: COVID-19 samples collected from the United States, Italy and Spain covered acute and convalescent phases. Sources were T cells, B-cell-depleted T cells, or PBMCs; the material itself was cDNA or gDNA.

Authors' processing steps: Amplification of reference gene primers provided the estimated nucleated cell counts. Clones were sequenced by immunoSEQ multiplex PCR, and TCRdb holds only the in-frame ones, with some missing. That table supplies the V and J calls and clone size; D and trimming were determined from the DNA. The sample yields hundreds of thousands of clones, about 85% seen once. V lost 4 bases and J lost 2, with 17 bases in between. Germline V lookup: CDR1 MNHEY, CDR2 SMNVEV (reference sequence). The CDR3 consists of 16 residues. This sequence originates from a man between 35 and 55 years old with acute or convalescent COVID-19. V is TRBV27 and J is TRBJ2-5; D might be TRBD2 (6 bases). The specimen sequenced was peripheral blood. CDR3 coding DNA: TGTGCCAGCAGTTCACTGACTAGTACGGAGCAAGAGACCCAGTACTTC. Amino acids: CASSSLTSTEQETQYF.